This T cell receptor (beta chain) was observed in a study of yellow fever vaccine responses in identical twins. Germline CDR1 MNHNS, CDR2 SASEGT. V shed 6 bases, J shed 5 bases, and the junction held 6 bases outside the gene matches. CDR3 length: 14 residues. TCRdb reprocessed the RT-PCR reads via MiXCR and lists one record per CDR3 protein. The repertoire includes 30,000 to 40,000 distinct CDR3 sequences, 50% to 65% of them detected once, and around 5% sits in the top ten. The sequencing used T cells from blood (PBMCs), unsorted or a sorted subset (not recorded which), collected before or after yellow fever vaccination (not recorded which). The sequence was obtained from a woman between 18 and 29 years old who received the yellow fever vaccine. The genes are TRBV6-1 and TRBJ1-3; 8 nucleotides line up with TRBD1. The CDR3 is CASRGQDGRNTIYF. The CDR3 coding sequence is TGTGCCAGCAGGGGACAGGACGGAAGAAACACCATATATTTT.